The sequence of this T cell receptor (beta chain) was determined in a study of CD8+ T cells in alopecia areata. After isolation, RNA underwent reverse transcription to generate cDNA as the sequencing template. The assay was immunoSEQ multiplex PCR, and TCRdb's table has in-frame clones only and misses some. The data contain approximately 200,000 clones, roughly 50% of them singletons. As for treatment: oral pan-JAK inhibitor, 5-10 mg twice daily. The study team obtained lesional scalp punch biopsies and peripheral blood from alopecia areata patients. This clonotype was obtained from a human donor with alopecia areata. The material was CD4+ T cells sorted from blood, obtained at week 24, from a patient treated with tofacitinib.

The CDR3 here is CASSYSTVGYDTEAFF. In nucleotides, the CDR3 is TGTGCCAGCAGTTACTCGACGGTGGGGTATGACACTGAAGCTTTCTTT. This sequence joins TRBV6-5 and TRBJ1-1; D ambiguous. Germline V lookup: CDR1 MNHEY, CDR2 SVGAGI. The CDR3 is made up of 16 amino acids. Trimming left V 0 bases short and J 3 bases short, with 14 bases between.